This T cell receptor beta chain is from a study of blood T cell repertoires in COVID-19. Study-wide context: Material from acute and convalescent COVID-19 was sourced from the United States, Italy and Spain. In each case, the material was cDNA or gDNA derived from T cells, B-cell-depleted T cells, or PBMCs.

Trimming pared 0 bases from V and 4 bases from J, leaving 12 bases between. The CDR3 spans 15 residues. Germline CDR1 is GTSNPN and CDR2 is SVGIG (reference sequence). The participants were between roughly 18 and 89 years old and came from about two dozen US areas. Self-reported history from a screening survey and questionnaire set each donor's cohort. This clone was picked up a small number of times. Using immunoSEQ multiplex PCR, the repertoire was profiled, and TCRdb retains in-frame clones only, with some absent. The table includes 200,000 to 250,000 clones, about nine tenths detected once. Sequencing was done on a sample of PBMCs or T cells enriched from blood (not recorded which). The rearrangement links TRBV30 to TRBJ2-2, with D perhaps matching TRBD2 (6 bases). The origin of this receptor is a woman aged 40 to 50 with acute COVID-19. CDR3 DNA: TGTGCCTGGAGTGTAGGAGGGTGGGGCACCGGGGAGCTGTTTTTT. Protein: CAWSVGGWGTGELFF.